Each of the 2 T cell receptor beta chains below was sequenced from the same sample in a study of blood T cell repertoires in COVID-19. This table comes from immunoSEQ multiplex PCR, and its TCRdb copy is limited to in-frame clones, with some not included. The table shows around 52,000 clones, with roughly four fifths occurring only once. Sequenced material: peripheral blood. The receptors were gathered from a woman of 80 years or more with acute or convalescent COVID-19.

This chain links TRBV5-1 with TRBJ2-7, with 14 positions matching TRBD2. Germline assignment: CDR1 SGHRS and CDR2 YFSETQ. Trimming took 0 bases from V and 2 from J; bases not matched to a gene: 7. The CDR3 has 18 amino acids. This CDR3 is CASSLAGLAGVGAYEQYF. The CDR3 nucleotides are TGCGCCAGCAGCTTGGCGGGACTAGCGGGAGTGGGGGCCTACGAGCAGTACTTC. The variable domain in full, completed from reference TRBV5-1 and TRBJ2-7, reads KAGVTQTPRYLIKTRGQQVTLSCSPISGHRSVSWYQQTPGQGLQFLFEYFSETQRNKGNFPGRFSGRQFSNSRSEMNVSTLELGDSALYLCASSLAGLAGVGAYEQYFGPGTRLTVT.

V and J are TRBV5-1 and TRBJ2-5; D not certain. The CDR3 is 14 amino acids. The germline gives CDR1 SGHRS, CDR2 YFSETQ. Trimming cost V 0 bases and J 1 base, with 7 bases left between them. As DNA, the CDR3 is TGCGCCAGCAGCTTGGGCTATCCCCAAGAGACCCAGTACTTC. Translated: CASSLGYPQETQYF.